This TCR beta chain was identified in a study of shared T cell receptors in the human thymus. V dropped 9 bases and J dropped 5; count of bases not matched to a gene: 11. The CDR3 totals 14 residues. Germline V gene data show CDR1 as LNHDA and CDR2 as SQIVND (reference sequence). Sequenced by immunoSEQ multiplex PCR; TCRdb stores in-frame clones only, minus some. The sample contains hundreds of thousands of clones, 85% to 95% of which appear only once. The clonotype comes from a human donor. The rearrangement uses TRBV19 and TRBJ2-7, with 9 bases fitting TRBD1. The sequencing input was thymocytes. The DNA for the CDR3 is TGTGCCAGCAATGGGGGGACAGGGTATCACGAGCAGTACTTC. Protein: CASNGGTGYHEQYF.